This T cell receptor beta chain was captured in a study of blood T cell repertoires in COVID-19. Study processing details: Reference gene primer amplification in the assay estimated nucleated cell counts. Libraries were prepared by immunoSEQ multiplex PCR; TCRdb keeps only in-frame clonotypes and omits some of them. V and J calls and clone size are as listed in that table; D and trimming were resolved from the DNA. The sample has a few hundred thousand clones, 87% seen once. Germline V gene lookup returns CDR1 MNHEY and CDR2 SVGEGT. The CDR3 has 16 residues. The ends were cut back, 0 bases at V and 2 bases at J, with 13 bases in the middle.

V usage is TRBV6-2 or TRBV6-3 and J usage is TRBJ1-1; D perhaps matches TRBD1 (6 bases). This TCR was sampled from a woman in her twenties or thirties with COVID-19, enrolled during active disease. Sequencing was performed on peripheral blood. CDR3 coding DNA: TGTGCCAGCAGTTACTCGAGAGGGACACTAAACACTGAAGCTTTCTTT. Protein product: CASSYSRGTLNTEAFF.